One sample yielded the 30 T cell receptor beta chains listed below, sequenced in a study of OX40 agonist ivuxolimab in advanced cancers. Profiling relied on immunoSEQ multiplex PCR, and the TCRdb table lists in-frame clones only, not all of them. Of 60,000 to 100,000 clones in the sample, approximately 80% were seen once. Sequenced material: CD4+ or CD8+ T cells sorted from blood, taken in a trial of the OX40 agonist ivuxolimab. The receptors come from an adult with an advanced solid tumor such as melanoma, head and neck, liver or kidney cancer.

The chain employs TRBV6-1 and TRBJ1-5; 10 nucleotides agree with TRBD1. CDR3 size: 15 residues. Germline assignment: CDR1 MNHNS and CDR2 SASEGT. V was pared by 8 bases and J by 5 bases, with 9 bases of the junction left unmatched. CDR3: CASARTGGDDQPQHF. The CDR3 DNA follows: TGTGCCAGCGCGAGGACAGGGGGTGACGATCAGCCCCAGCATTTT.

CDR3 nucleotides: TGTGCCAGCAGCCGAGACAGGGCGGGTGACGGCTACACCTTC. Translated, it gives CASSRDRAGDGYTF. The chain uses TRBV28 and TRBJ1-2, with 7 nucleotides matching TRBD1. Per the germline V gene, CDR1 is MDHEN and CDR2 is SYDVKM. J gave up 8 bases and V 6 bases, and 12 bases lay outside the gene matches. The CDR3 extends over 14 amino acids.

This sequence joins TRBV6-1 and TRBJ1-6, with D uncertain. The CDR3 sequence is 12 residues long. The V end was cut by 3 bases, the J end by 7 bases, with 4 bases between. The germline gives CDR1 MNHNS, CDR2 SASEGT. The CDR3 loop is CASSDLNSPLHF. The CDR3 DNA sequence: TGTGCCAGCAGTGATCTGAATTCACCCCTCCACTTT.

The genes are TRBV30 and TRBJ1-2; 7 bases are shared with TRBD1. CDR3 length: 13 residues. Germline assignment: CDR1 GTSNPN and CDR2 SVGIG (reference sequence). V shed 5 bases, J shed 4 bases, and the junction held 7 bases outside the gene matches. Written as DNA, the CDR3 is TGTGCCTGGGCTAAACAGGGGACCTATGGCTACACCTTC. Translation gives CAWAKQGTYGYTF. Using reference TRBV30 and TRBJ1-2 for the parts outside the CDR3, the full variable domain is SQTIHQWPATLVQPVGSPLSLECTVEGTSNPNLYWYRQAAGRGLQLLFYSVGIGQISSEVPQNLSASRPQDRQFILSSKKLLLSDSGFYLCAWAKQGTYGYTFGSGTRLTVV.

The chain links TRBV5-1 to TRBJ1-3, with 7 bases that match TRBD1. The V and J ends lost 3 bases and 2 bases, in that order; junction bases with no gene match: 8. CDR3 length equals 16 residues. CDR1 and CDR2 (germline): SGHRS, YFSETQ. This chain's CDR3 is CASSWGQLQTGNTIYF. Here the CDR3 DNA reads TGCGCCAGCAGCTGGGGACAGCTCCAGACTGGAAACACCATATATTTT.

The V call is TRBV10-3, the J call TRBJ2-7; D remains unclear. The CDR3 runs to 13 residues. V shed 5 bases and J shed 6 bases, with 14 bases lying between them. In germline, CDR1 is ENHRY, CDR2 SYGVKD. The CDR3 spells CAISKTTRGEQYF. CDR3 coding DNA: TGTGCCATCAGTAAGACAACCCGCGGCGAGCAGTACTTC.

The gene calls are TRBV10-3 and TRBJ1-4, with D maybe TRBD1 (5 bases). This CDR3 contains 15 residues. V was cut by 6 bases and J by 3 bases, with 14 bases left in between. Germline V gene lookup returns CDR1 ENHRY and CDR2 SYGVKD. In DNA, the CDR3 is TGTGCCATCAGCCCACAGACGGGACCTAATGAAAAACTGTTTTTT. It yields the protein CAISPQTGPNEKLFF.

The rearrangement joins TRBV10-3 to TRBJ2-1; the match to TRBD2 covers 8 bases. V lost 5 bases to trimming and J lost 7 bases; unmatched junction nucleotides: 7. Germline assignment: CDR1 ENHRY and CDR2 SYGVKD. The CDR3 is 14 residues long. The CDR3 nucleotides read TGTGCCATCAGTTCCGGGACTAGTGAAAATGAGCAGTTCTTC. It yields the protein CAISSGTSENEQFF.

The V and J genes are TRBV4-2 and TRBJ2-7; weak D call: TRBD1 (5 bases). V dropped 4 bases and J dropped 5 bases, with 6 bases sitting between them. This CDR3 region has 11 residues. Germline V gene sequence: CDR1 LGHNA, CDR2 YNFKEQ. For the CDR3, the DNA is TGTGCCAGCAGCCTAGGGGACGAGCAGTACTTC. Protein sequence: CASSLGDEQYF.

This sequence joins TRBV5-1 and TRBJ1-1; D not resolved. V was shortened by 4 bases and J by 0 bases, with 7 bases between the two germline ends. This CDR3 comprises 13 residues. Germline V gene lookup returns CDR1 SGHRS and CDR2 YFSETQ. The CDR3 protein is CASSKVLNTEAFF. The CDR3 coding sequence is TGCGCCAGCAGCAAGGTCTTGAACACTGAAGCTTTCTTT.

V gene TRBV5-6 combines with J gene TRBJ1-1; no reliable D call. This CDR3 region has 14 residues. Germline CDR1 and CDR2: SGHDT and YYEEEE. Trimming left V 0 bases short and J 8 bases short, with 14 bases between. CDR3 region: CASSLGLSQSEAFF. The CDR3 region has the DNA TGTGCCAGCAGCTTGGGGTTGTCACAGTCGGAAGCTTTCTTT.

The chain's CDR3 is CASSLRGHQAYEQYF. The CDR3 nucleotides read TGTGCCAGCAGCCTAAGGGGACACCAGGCCTACGAGCAGTACTTC. The V gene is TRBV7-9, the J gene TRBJ2-7, with D possibly matching TRBD1 (6 bases). The CDR3 spans 15 residues. V lost 5 bases, J lost 2 bases, and 16 bases lay in between. Germline assignment: CDR1 SEHNR and CDR2 FQNEAQ (reference sequence). The full variable domain, with the rest looked up from reference TRBV7-9 and TRBJ2-7, is DTGVSQNPRHKITKRGQNVTFRCDPISEHNRLYWYRQTLGQGPEFLTYFQNEAQLEKSRLLSDRFSAERPKGSFSTLEIQRTEQGDSAMYLCASSLRGHQAYEQYFGPGTRLTVT.

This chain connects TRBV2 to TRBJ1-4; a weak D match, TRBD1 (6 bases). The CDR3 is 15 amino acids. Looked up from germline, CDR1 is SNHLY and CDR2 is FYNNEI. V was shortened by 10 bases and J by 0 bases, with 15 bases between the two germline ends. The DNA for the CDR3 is TGTGCCACGACACTCGGACAGACAACTAATGAAAAACTGTTTTTT. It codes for CATTLGQTTNEKLFF. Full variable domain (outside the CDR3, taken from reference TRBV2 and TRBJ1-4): EPEVTQTPSHQVTQMGQEVILRCVPISNHLYFYWYRQILGQKVEFLVSFYNNEISEKSEIFDDQFSVERPDGSNFTLKIRSTKLEDSAMYFCATTLGQTTNEKLFFGSGTQLSVL.

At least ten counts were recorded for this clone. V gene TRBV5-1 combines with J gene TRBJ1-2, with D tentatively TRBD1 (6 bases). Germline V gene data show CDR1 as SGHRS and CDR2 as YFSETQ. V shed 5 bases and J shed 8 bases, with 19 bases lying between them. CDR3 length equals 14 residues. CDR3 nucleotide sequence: TGCGCCAGCAGACCGCTCCAGGGGCCCGAGGGCTACACCTTC. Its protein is CASRPLQGPEGYTF.

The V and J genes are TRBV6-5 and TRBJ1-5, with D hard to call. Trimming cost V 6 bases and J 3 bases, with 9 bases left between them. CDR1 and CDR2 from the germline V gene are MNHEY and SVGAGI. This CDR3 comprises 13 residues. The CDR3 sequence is CASRYSLNQPQHF. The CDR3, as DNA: TGTGCCAGCAGGTACAGCCTCAATCAGCCCCAGCATTTT.

CDR3 coding DNA: TGTGCTAGTGGTTTGGTCTTCCCTTCTCAGGGGCGTGGACAGCCCCAGCATTTT. It yields the protein CASGLVFPSQGRGQPQHF. The V and J genes are TRBV12-5 and TRBJ1-5; weak D call: TRBD1 (6 bases). The germline V and J ends were trimmed by 0 bases and 7 bases, with 22 bases remaining between them. The length of the CDR3 is 18 residues. Germline V CDR1 and CDR2: LGHNT, FRNRAP.

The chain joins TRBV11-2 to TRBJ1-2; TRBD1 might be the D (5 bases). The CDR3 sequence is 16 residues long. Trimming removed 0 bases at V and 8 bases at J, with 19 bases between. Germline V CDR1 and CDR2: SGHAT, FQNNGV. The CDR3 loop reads CASSLEGRAYPKGYTF. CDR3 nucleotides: TGTGCCAGCAGCTTAGAGGGCAGGGCTTACCCCAAGGGCTACACCTTC.

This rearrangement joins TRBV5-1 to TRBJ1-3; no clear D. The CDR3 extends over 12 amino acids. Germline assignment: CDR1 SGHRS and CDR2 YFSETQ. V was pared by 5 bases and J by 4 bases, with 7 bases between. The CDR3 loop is CASREGGNTIYF. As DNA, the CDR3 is TGCGCCAGCAGGGAAGGGGGAAACACCATATATTTT.

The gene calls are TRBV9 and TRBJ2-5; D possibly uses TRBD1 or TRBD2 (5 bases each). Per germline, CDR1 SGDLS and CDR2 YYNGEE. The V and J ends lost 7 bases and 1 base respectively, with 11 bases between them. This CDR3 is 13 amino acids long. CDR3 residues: CASGTAPQETQYF. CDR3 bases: TGTGCCAGCGGGACGGCGCCCCAAGAGACCCAGTACTTC.

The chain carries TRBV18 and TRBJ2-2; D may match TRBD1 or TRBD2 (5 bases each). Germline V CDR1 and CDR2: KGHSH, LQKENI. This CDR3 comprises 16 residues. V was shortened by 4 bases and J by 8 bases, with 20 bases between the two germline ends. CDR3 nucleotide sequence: TGTGCCAGCTCACGCGGCCATGGGACCCCTCCGGGGGAGCTGTTTTTT. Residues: CASSRGHGTPPGELFF.

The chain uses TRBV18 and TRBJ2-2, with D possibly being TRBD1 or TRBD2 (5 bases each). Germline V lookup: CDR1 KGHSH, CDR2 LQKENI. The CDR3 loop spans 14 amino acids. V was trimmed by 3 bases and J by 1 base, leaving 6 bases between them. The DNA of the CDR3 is TGTGCCAGCTCACCTGGGGGGAACACCGGGGAGCTGTTTTTT. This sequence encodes CASSPGGNTGELFF.

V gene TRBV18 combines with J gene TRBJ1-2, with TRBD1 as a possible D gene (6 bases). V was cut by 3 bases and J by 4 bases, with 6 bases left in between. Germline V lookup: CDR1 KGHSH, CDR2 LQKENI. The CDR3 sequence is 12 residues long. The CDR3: CASSPDSYGYTF. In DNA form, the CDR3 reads TGTGCCAGCTCACCGGACAGCTATGGCTACACCTTC.

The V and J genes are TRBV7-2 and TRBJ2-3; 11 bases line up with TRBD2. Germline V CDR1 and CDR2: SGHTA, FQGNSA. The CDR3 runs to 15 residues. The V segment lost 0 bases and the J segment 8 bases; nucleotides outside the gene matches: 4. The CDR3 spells CASSLASGGARTQYF. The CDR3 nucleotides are TGTGCCAGCAGCTTAGCTAGCGGGGGGGCGCGTACGCAGTATTTT.

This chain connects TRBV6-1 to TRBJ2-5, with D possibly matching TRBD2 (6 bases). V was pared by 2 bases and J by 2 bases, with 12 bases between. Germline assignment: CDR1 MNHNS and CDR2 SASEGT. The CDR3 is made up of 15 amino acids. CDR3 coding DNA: TGTGCCAGCAGTGAAAACCGAGGGAGGCAAGAGACCCAGTACTTC. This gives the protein CASSENRGRQETQYF.

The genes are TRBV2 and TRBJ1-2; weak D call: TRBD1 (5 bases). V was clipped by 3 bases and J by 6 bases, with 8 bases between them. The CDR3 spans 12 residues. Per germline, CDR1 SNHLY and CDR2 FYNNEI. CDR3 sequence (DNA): TGTGCCAGCAGTGAGGGGCGTCATGGCTACACCTTC. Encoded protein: CASSEGRHGYTF.

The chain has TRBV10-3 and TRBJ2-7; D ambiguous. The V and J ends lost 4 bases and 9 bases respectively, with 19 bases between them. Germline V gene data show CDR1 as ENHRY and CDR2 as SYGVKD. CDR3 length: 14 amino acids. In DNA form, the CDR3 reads TGTGCCATCAGTGCTTCCCGAGAGGCCGACGGGCAGTACTTC. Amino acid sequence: CAISASREADGQYF.

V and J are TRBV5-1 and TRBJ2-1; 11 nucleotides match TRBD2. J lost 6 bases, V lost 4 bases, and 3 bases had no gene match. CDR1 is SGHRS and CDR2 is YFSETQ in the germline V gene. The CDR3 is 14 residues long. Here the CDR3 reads CASSATSGSNEQFF. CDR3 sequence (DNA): TGCGCCAGCAGCGCTACTAGCGGGAGCAATGAGCAGTTCTTC.

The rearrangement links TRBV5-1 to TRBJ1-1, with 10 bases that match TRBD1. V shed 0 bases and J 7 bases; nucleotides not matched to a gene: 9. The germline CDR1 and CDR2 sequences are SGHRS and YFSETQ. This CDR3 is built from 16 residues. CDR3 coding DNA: TGCGCCAGCAGCTTGGAGGGACAGGGGAGGACTCGTGAAGCTTTCTTT. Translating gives CASSLEGQGRTREAFF.

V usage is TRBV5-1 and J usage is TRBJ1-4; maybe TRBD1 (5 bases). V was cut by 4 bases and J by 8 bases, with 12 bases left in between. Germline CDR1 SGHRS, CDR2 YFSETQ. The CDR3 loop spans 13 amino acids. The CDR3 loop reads CASSPGQGEKLFF. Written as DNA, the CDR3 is TGCGCCAGCAGCCCCGGACAAGGCGAAAAACTGTTTTTT. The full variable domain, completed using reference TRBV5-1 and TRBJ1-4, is KAGVTQTPRYLIKTRGQQVTLSCSPISGHRSVSWYQQTPGQGLQFLFEYFSETQRNKGNFPGRFSGRQFSNSRSEMNVSTLELGDSALYLCASSPGQGEKLFFGSGTQLSVL.

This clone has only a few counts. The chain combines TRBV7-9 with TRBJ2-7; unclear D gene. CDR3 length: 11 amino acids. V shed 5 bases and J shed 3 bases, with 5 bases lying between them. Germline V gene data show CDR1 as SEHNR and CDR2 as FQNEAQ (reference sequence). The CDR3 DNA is TGTGCCAGCAGCGTCGTCTACGAGCAGTACTTC. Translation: CASSVVYEQYF.